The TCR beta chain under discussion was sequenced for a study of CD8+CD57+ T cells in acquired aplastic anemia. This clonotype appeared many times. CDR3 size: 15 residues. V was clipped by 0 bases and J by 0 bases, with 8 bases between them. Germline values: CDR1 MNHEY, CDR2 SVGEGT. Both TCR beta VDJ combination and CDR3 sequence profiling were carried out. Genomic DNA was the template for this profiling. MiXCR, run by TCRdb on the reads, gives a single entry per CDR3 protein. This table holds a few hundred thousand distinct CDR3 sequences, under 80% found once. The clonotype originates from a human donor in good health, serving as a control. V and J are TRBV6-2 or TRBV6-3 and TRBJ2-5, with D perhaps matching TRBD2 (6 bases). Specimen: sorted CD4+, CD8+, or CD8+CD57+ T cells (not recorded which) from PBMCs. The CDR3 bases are TGTGCCAGCAGTTACTCCGGGACTTACCAAGAGACCCAGTACTTC. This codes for CASSYSGTYQETQYF.